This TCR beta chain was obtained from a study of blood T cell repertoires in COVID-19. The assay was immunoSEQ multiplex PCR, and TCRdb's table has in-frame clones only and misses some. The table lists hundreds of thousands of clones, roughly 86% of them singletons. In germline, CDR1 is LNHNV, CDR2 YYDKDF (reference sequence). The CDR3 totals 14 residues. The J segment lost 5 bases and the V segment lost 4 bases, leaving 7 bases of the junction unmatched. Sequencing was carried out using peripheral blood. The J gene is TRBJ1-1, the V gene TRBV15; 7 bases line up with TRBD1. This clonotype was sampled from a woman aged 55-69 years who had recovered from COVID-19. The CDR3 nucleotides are TGTGCCACCAGCATCGACAGGGTCGGGACTGAAGCTTTCTTT. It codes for CATSIDRVGTEAFF.